Below are 8 T cell receptor beta chains sequenced from a single sample in a study of quantifying T cell responses using KT2 cells. Study in general: RNA was reverse transcribed with TCR alpha and beta constant-region primers.

Each cDNA got a UMI-containing oligo ligated at its 3' end. An equimolar mix of RC1.1 and RC1.2 primed the beta chain across TRBC1 and TRBC2. TCRdb independently ran MiXCR on the UMI-ligation and nested PCR reads; one entry per CDR3 protein. The data hold tens of thousands of distinct CDR3 sequences, with around 12% observed a single time. Material for sequencing was PBMCs spiked with cells of the T cell clone KT2. These receptor sequences come from a human donor.

The chain couples TRBV6-5 to TRBJ2-7; possible D gene TRBD2, 6 bases. The CDR3 sequence is 14 residues long. CDR1 MNHEY and CDR2 SVGAGI come from the germline V gene. Trimming left V 6 bases short and J 2 bases short, with 14 bases between. The CDR3 coding sequence is TGTGCCAGCAGGTGGGGCGGGACCCCCTACGAGCAGTACTTC. As protein: CASRWGGTPYEQYF.

This clonotype was seen a handful of times. The genes are TRBV9 and TRBJ1-1; D gene unclear. V gave up 3 bases and J gave up 0 bases, with 9 bases separating them. The germline V gene has CDR1 SGDLS and CDR2 YYNGEE. This CDR3 is 14 amino acids long. CDR3 coding DNA: TGTGCCAGCAGCGGTGGGCTCATGAACACTGAAGCTTTCTTT. It specifies CASSGGLMNTEAFF.

J is TRBJ1-2 and V is TRBV3-1; 8 bases are shared with TRBD1. The CDR3 runs 12 residues. Germline CDR1 reads LGHDT; CDR2 reads YNNKEL (reference sequence). The V and J ends lost 4 bases and 6 bases, in that order; junction bases with no gene match: 1. The CDR3 DNA follows: TGTGCCAGCAGCCCGACAGGGGATGGCTACACCTTC. Amino acid sequence: CASSPTGDGYTF.

The chain employs TRBV7-2 and TRBJ2-3; TRBD2 might be the D (6 bases). CDR1 and CDR2 from the germline V gene are SGHTA and FQGNSA. Between the trimmed V and J ends, which lost 5 bases and 3 bases, there was a span of 18 bases. The CDR3 spans 16 residues. The CDR3 bases are TGTGCCAGCAGCCCCCACCCGGGAGCCCGTACAGATACGCAGTATTTT. Protein product: CASSPHPGARTDTQYF.

There are a few counts of this clonotype. The chain combines TRBV2 with TRBJ2-1; 12 bases align to TRBD1. Germline values: CDR1 SNHLY, CDR2 FYNNEI. Germline trimming cut 5 bases from V and 9 bases from J; bases unmatched to any gene: 5. This CDR3 region has 14 residues. In DNA form, the CDR3 reads TGTGCCAGCAGTAAGGGACAGGGGGCTGGTGAGCAGTTCTTC. As protein: CASSKGQGAGEQFF.

This clonotype was observed many times. V usage is TRBV7-2 and J usage is TRBJ2-5; D gene unclear. This CDR3 spans 12 amino acids. V lost 5 bases and J lost 0, with 4 bases in between. The V gene's germline CDR1 is SGHTA and CDR2 FQGNSA. The CDR3 here is CASSTYQETQYF. DNA of the CDR3: TGTGCCAGCAGCACCTACCAAGAGACCCAGTACTTC.

This clonotype occurred many times. V is TRBV2 and J is TRBJ2-7; TRBD1 aligns across 8 bases. This CDR3 is built from 14 residues. Germline CDR1 reads SNHLY; CDR2 reads FYNNEI. Trimming cost V 8 bases and J 4 bases; bases outside gene matches: 10. CDR3 nucleotide sequence: TGTGCCAGCCAAACCGGGACAGGTAGTTACGAGCAGTACTTC. Translated: CASQTGTGSYEQYF.

The V and J genes are TRBV7-6 and TRBJ1-5; tentative D call: TRBD1 (6 bases). Looked up from germline, CDR1 is SGHVS and CDR2 is FNYEAQ. Trimming removed 5 bases at V and 0 bases at J, with 20 bases between. This CDR3 is built from 18 residues. The CDR3, as DNA: TGTGCCAGCAGCACCGGGGGGCAAGGGGAGTATAGCAATCAGCCCCAGCATTTT. Its translation is CASSTGGQGEYSNQPQHF.